The entry that follows covers one T cell receptor beta chain sequence. Its antigen is currently not known. Base qualities were left out, and no much larger clone turns up one base away. This sample stems from a study of blood T cell repertoires in COVID-19 (dated by TCRdb to about 2020). Concerning the study at large: The collaborator samples originated in the United States, Italy and Spain and spanned the acute and convalescent phases of COVID-19. The prospective study material was composed of cDNA or gDNA derived from T cells, B-cell-depleted T cells, or PBMCs. Deeply sampled blood TCRbeta repertoires from subjects exposed to, actively infected with, or recovered from COVID-19 were included in the dataset. The repertoires were made available in a free public database intended to serve as a resource for research on the immune response to SARS-CoV-2. Samples were obtained from the ongoing ImmuneRACE study (first 160 participants) and from 1,000 to 1,500 subjects provided by 6 global collaborators. The sample metadata nearly always contained a de-identified subject ID, COVID-19 status, age in years and sex. HLA class I and class II types, where available, came from metadata supplied by the sample provider rather than from assay-based typing.

Including the terminal cysteine and phenylalanine, the CDR3 comprises 11 residues. The read is trimmed to its CDR3 DNA, 33 bases read in frame from base 1. V is reduced by 4 bases and J by 6 bases, leaving a spacing of 3 bases between them. TCRbeta CDR3 regions were amplified from genomic DNA using the immunoSEQ Assay, a bias-controlled multiplex PCR. The published analysis was carried out like this. Nucleated cell counts per sample were estimated from amplification of reference gene primers within the assay. To quantify the absolute abundance of each unique TCRbeta CDR3 rearrangement, sequence reads were collapsed and filtered. For each sample, productive Simpson clonality was calculated as the square root of Simpson's diversity index over productive rearrangements. Not all clones reach the TCRdb copy of this immuneACCESS table, which keeps in-frame sequences only. Checked studies attribute under half of the gap to unresolved V genes and leave the rest unexplained. The DNA was the basis for D and trimming; V, J and clone size are from that table. Here the sample has fewer than 200,000 clones; 88% occur a single time. 6% of the sample is held by the ten biggest clonotypes.

Overall study results and their limits: How much clinical and demographic metadata was included differed by source and by participant, and the metadata was provided uncurated.

Each collaborating institution followed its own protocols to collect whole blood in K2EDTA tubes. Collaborator samples were shipped for TCRbeta analysis as frozen whole blood, isolated PBMCs, or DNA extracted from either sample type. This receptor was taken from a man aged 35 to 55 with active or convalescent COVID-19. Sequenced: peripheral blood. This sequence uses TRBV12-3 or TRBV12-4 and TRBJ2-2, with no confidently assigned D gene. The DNA reads TGTGCCAGCAGTTCTCCCGGGGAGCTGTTTTTT. It translates as CASSSPGELFF.